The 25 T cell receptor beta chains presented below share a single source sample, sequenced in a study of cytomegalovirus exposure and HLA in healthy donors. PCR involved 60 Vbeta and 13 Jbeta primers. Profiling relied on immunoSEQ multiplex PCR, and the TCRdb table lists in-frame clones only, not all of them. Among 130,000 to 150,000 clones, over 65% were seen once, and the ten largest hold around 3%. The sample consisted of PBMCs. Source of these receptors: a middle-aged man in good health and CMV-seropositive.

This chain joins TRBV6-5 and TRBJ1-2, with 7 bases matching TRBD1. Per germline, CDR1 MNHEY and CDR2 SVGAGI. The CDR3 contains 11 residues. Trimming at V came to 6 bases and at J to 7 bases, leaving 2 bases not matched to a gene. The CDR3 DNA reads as TGTGCCAGCAGCAACAGGGGTGGCTACACCTTC. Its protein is CASSNRGGYTF.

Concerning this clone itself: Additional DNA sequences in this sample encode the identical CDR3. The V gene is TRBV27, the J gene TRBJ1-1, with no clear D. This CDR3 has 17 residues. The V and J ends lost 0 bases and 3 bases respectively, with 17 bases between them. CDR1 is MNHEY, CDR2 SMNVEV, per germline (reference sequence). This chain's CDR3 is CASSLSMAGRRDTEAFF. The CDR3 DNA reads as TGTGCCAGCAGTTTATCGATGGCTGGGCGGAGGGACACTGAAGCTTTCTTT.

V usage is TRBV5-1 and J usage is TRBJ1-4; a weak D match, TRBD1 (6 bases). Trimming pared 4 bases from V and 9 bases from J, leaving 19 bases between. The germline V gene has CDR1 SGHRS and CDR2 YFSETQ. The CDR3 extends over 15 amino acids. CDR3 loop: CASSPREGVHKKLFF. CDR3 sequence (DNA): TGCGCCAGCAGCCCCCGAGAGGGGGTACATAAAAAACTGTTTTTT.

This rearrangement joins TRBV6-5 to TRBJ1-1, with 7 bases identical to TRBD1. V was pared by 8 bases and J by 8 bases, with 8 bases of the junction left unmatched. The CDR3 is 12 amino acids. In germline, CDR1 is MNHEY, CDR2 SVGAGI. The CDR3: CASFGQAREAFF. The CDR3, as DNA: TGTGCCAGCTTTGGACAGGCTCGGGAAGCTTTCTTT.

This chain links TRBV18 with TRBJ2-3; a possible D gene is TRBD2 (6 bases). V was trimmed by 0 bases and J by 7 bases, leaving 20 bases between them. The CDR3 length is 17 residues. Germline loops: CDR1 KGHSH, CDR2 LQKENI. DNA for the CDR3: TGTGCCAGCTCACCACCGGTGACTAGGGGATCCATGAATACGCAGTATTTT. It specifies CASSPPVTRGSMNTQYF.

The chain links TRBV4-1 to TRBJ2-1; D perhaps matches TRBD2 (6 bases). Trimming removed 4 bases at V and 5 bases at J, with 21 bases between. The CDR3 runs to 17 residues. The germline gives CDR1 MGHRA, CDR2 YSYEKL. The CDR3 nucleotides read TGCGCCAGCAGCCGGTTAACGTGGGAGGCCCGCAACAATGAGCAGTTCTTC. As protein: CASSRLTWEARNNEQFF.

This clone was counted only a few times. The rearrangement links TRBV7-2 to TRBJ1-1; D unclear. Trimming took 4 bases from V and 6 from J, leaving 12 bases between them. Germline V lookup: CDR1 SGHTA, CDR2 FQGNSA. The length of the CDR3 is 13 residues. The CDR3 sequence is CASSSFPGAEAFF. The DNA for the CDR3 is TGTGCCAGCAGCTCCTTTCCGGGAGCTGAAGCTTTCTTT.

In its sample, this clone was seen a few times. The CDR3 coding sequence is TGTGCCAGCAGCCCTACAGGTTCAAATCAGCCCCAGCATTTT. It yields the protein CASSPTGSNQPQHF. This sequence joins TRBV7-6 and TRBJ1-5; TRBD1 is a possible D gene (5 bases). V was shortened by 5 bases and J by 4 bases, with 12 bases between the two germline ends. From germline, CDR1 is SGHVS and CDR2 FNYEAQ. There are 14 residues in the CDR3.

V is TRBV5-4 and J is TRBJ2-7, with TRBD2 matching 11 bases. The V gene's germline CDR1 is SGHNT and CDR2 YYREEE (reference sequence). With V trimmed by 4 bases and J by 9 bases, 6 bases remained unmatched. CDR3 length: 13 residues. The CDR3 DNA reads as TGTGCCAGCAGCCCTGGACTAGCGGGTTCGCAGTACTTC. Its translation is CASSPGLAGSQYF.

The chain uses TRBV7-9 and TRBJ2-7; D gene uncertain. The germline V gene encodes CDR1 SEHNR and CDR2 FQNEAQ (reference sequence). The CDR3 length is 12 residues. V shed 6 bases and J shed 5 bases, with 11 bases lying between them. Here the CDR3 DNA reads TGTGCCAGCAGTATAATAGCCCACGAGCAGTACTTC. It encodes CASSIIAHEQYF.

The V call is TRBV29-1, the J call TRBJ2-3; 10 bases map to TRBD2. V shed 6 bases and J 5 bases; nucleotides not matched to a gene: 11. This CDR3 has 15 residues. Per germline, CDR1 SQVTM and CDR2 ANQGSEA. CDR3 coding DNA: TGCAGCGTGGAGAGCGGGAGGGCCAGAAGAGATACGCAGTATTTT. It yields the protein CSVESGRARRDTQYF.

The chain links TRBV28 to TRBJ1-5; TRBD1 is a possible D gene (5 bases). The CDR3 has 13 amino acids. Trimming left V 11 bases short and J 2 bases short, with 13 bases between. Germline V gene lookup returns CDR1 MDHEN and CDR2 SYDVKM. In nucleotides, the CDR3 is TGTGCCTTGGGACGGAGGGGCAATCAGCCCCAGCATTTT. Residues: CALGRRGNQPQHF.

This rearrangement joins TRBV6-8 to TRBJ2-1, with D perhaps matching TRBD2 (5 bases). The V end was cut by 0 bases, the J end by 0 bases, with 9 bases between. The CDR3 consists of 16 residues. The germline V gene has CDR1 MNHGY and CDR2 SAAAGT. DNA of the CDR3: TGTGCCAGCAGTTACTCAGGCCGGGGCTCCTACAATGAGCAGTTCTTC. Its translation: CASSYSGRGSYNEQFF.

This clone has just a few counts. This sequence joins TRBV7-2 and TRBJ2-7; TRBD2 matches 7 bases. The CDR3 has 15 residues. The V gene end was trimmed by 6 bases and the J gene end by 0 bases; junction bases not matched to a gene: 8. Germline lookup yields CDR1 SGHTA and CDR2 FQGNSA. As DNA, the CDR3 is TGTGCCAGCAGTTCCAGGAGCGGGAACTCCTACGAGCAGTACTTC. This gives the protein CASSSRSGNSYEQYF.

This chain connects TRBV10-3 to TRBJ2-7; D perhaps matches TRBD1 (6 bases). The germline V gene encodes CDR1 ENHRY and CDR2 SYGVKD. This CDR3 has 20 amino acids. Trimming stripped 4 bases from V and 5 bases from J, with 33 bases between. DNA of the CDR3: TGTGCCATCAGTGGAGTTATAGGGGGAAGACTGGACAAGAAAGTCAACGAGCAGTACTTC. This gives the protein CAISGVIGGRLDKKVNEQYF.

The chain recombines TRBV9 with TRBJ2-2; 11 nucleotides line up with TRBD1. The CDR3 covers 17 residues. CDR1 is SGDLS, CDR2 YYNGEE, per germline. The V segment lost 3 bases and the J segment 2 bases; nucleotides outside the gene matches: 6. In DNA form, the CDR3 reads TGTGCCAGCAGCGGGACAGGGGGCATCTCAAACACCGGGGAGCTGTTTTTT. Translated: CASSGTGGISNTGELFF.

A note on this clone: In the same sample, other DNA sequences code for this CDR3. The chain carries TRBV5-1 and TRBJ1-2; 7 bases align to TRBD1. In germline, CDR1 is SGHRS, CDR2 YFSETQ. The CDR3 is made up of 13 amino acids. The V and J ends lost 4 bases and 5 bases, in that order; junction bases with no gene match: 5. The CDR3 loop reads CASSEQGNYGYTF. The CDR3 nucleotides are TGCGCCAGCAGCGAACAGGGGAATTATGGCTACACCTTC.

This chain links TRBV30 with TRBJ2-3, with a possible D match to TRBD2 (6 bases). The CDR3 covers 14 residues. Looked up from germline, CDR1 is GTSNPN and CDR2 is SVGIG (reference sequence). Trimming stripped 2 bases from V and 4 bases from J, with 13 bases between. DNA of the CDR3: TGTGCCTGGAGTTCCACTTGGGGGGCAGATACGCAGTATTTT. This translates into CAWSSTWGADTQYF.

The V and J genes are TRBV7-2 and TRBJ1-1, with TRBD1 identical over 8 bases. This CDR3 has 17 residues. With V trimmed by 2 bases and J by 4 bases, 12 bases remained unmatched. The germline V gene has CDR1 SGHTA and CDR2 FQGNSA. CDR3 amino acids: CASSLRGLGQGGTEAFF. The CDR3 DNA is TGTGCCAGCAGCTTAAGAGGGTTAGGACAGGGAGGCACTGAAGCTTTCTTT.

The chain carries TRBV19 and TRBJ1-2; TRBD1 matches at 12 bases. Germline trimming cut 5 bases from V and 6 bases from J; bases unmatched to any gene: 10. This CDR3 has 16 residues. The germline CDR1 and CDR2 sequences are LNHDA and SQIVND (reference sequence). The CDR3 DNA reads TGTGCCAGTAGTCCGGGGGGACAGGGGGCGAGACATGGCTACACCTTC. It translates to CASSPGGQGARHGYTF.

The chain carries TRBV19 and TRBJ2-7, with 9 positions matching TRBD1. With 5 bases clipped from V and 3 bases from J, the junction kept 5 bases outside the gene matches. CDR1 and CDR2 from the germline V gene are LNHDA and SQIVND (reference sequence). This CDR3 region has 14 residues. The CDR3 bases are TGTGCCAGTAGTTCCGGGACAGGGTACTACGAGCAGTACTTC. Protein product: CASSSGTGYYEQYF. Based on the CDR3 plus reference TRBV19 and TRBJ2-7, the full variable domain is DGGITQSPKYLFRKEGQNVTLSCEQNLNHDAMYWYRQDPGQGLRLIYYSQIVNDFQKGDIAEGYSVSREKKESFPLTVTSAQKNPTAFYLCASSSGTGYYEQYFGPGTRLTVT.

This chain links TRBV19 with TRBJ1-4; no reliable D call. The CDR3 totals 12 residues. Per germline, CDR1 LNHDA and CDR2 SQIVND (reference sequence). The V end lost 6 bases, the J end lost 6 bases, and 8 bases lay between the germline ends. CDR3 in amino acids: CASSERHEKLFF. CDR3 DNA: TGTGCCAGTAGCGAGCGGCATGAAAAACTGTTTTTT.

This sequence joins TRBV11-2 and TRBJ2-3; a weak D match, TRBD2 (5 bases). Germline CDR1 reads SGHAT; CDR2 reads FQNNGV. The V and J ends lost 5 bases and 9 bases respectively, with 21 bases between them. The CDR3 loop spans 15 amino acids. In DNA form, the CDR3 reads TGTGCCAGCAGCCCCTACGAGGGTCCACAAGGGACGCAGTATTTT. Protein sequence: CASSPYEGPQGTQYF.

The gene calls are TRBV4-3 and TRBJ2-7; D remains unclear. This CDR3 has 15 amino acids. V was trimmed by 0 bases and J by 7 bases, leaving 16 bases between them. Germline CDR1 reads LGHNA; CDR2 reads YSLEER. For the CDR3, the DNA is TGCGCCAGCAGCCAAGATCAGTGGTCCGCACAGGAGCAGTACTTC. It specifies CASSQDQWSAQEQYF.

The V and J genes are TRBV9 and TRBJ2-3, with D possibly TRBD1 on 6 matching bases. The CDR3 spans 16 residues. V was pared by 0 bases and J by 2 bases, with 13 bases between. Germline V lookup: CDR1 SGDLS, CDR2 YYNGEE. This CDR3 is CASSVEGVSTTDTQYF. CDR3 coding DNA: TGTGCCAGCAGCGTAGAGGGGGTCTCCACCACAGATACGCAGTATTTT. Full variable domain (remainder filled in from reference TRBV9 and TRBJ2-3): DSGVTQTPKHLITATGQRVTLRCSPRSGDLSVYWYQQSLDQGLQFLIQYYNGEERAKGNILERFSAQQFPDLHSELNLSSLELGDSALYFCASSVEGVSTTDTQYFGPGTRLTVL.